This T cell receptor (beta chain) was recovered during a study of beta chain features in type 1 diabetes. General observations from the study: Type 1 diabetes patients had TCRB CDR3s that were shorter (moderately but significantly so) in all four CD4+ subsets.

This clone was found a few times. Its specificity is unknown. Looked up from germline, CDR1 is SGHTA and CDR2 is FQGNSA. The CDR3 consists of 15 residues. The ends lost 4 bases at V and 2 bases at J; junction bases unmatched: 6. Expressed TCRB transcripts got sequenced, as all isolated RNA was reverse transcribed. The assay was immunoSEQ multiplex PCR, and TCRdb's table has in-frame clones only and misses some. The sample includes some 200,000 clones, 9.5% to 13% seen only once; the top ten take 1% to 1.5%. A sort by CD45RO/CCR7/CD25/CD127/CD95/CD27 yielded CD4+ naive, central memory, regulatory and stem cell-like memory cells.

Sequencing was performed on central memory CD4+ T cells from blood. The sequence came from a man younger than 35 in good health. The rearrangement joins TRBV7-2 to TRBJ2-7; 9 nucleotides align to TRBD2. The CDR3 is CASSSYSGGTYEQYF. CDR3 sequence (DNA): TGTGCCAGCAGCTCTTATAGCGGGGGAACCTACGAGCAGTACTTC.